This passage covers 21 T cell receptor beta chains from one sample sequenced in a study of early stage breast cancer tumors. Produced via immunoSEQ multiplex PCR; TCRdb's table is partial and in-frame only. This table has about 48,000 clones, 83% appearing once. Sample: blood. Every receptor here comes from a person aged 45 to 59 with breast cancer.

The chain has TRBV5-1 and TRBJ1-2; tentatively, D is TRBD1 (5 bases). Germline CDR1 and CDR2: SGHRS and YFSETQ. This CDR3 is 17 amino acids long. Trimming took 0 bases from V and 5 from J, leaving 20 bases between them. DNA of the CDR3: TGCGCCAGCAGCTTGGTTTTCGACAGCACGGCCGCTTATGGCTACACCTTC. Translated, it gives CASSLVFDSTAAYGYTF.

CDR3 sequence reads: CASSQPTGGVETQYF. The CDR3 DNA is TGCGCCAGCAGCCAACCCACAGGGGGCGTCGAGACCCAGTACTTC. The V and J genes are TRBV4-1 and TRBJ2-5; 9 bases are a match to TRBD1. The CDR3 spans 15 residues. Germline V gene data show CDR1 as MGHRA and CDR2 as YSYEKL. Trimming took 2 bases from V and 5 from J; bases not matched to a gene: 6.

This sequence joins TRBV11-1 and TRBJ1-2; D is unclear. The ends were cut back, 5 bases at V and 0 bases at J, with 7 bases in the middle. Germline V gene data show CDR1 as SGHAT and CDR2 as FQDESV (reference sequence). The length of the CDR3 is 13 residues. This chain's CDR3 is CASSPGANYGYTF. The CDR3 DNA follows: TGTGCCAGCAGCCCCGGAGCTAACTATGGCTACACCTTC.

A few counts support this clone. The rearrangement links TRBV7-2 to TRBJ1-1; possibly TRBD1 for D (5 bases). V shed 0 bases and J shed 5 bases, with 10 bases lying between them. The CDR3 is 14 residues long. Germline values: CDR1 SGHTA, CDR2 FQGNSA. CDR3 sequence: CASSLAQVGTEAFF. The CDR3 bases are TGTGCCAGCAGCTTAGCACAGGTTGGGACTGAAGCTTTCTTT.

V and J are TRBV7-2 and TRBJ2-2, with D unresolved. The germline gives CDR1 SGHTA, CDR2 FQGNSA. The CDR3 extends over 14 amino acids. Trimming cost V 5 bases and J 4 bases, with 11 bases left between them. The CDR3 DNA reads as TGTGCCAGCAGCCCGAACCTTAGCACCGGGGAGCTGTTTTTT. Translating it yields CASSPNLSTGELFF.

This rearrangement joins TRBV5-1 to TRBJ2-3; D might be TRBD2 (6 bases). This CDR3 region has 14 residues. Trimming pared 4 bases from V and 4 bases from J, leaving 13 bases between. Per the germline V gene, CDR1 is SGHRS and CDR2 is YFSETQ. The CDR3 DNA sequence: TGCGCCAGCAGCCCCTCTACGGGGGCAGATACGCAGTATTTT. Amino acids: CASSPSTGADTQYF.

The chain uses TRBV6-4 and TRBJ1-5; D remains ambiguous. The CDR3 is 13 residues long. The V and J ends lost 6 bases and 2 bases respectively, with 8 bases between them. From germline, CDR1 is MRHNA and CDR2 SNTAGT. CDR3: CASRTKGNQPQHF. CDR3 nucleotide sequence: TGTGCCAGCAGGACAAAGGGCAATCAGCCCCAGCATTTT.

The chain carries TRBV5-1 and TRBJ2-5; the D is unclear. CDR1 and CDR2 from the germline V gene are SGHRS and YFSETQ. The CDR3 has 14 residues. V was clipped by 1 base and J by 5 bases, with 12 bases between them. CDR3 region: CASSLTDFLETQYF. CDR3 coding DNA: TGCGCCAGCAGCTTGACAGATTTCCTCGAGACCCAGTACTTC. The full variable domain, rest sourced from reference TRBV5-1 and TRBJ2-5, is KAGVTQTPRYLIKTRGQQVTLSCSPISGHRSVSWYQQTPGQGLQFLFEYFSETQRNKGNFPGRFSGRQFSNSRSEMNVSTLELGDSALYLCASSLTDFLETQYFGPGTRLLVL.

V gene TRBV5-1 combines with J gene TRBJ2-2; 11 bases line up with TRBD2. Germline V lookup: CDR1 SGHRS, CDR2 YFSETQ. Germline trimming cut 4 bases from V and 1 base from J; bases unmatched to any gene: 9. The CDR3 is 18 amino acids. CDR3 coding DNA: TGCGCCAGCAGCCCGGGGGCTAGCGGGGGGCTGAACACCGGGGAGCTGTTTTTT. Its protein is CASSPGASGGLNTGELFF.

The genes are TRBV2 and TRBJ1-5; 7 bases match TRBD1. Germline loops: CDR1 SNHLY, CDR2 FYNNEI. The CDR3 consists of 15 residues. V was clipped by 6 bases and J by 2 bases; unmatched bases: 7. The CDR3 bases are TGTGCCAGCAGGGACAGGCGGGGGGGCAATCAGCCCCAGCATTTT. This codes for CASRDRRGGNQPQHF. Drawing the rest from reference TRBV2 and TRBJ1-5, the complete variable domain is EPEVTQTPSHQVTQMGQEVILRCVPISNHLYFYWYRQILGQKVEFLVSFYNNEISEKSEIFDDQFSVERPDGSNFTLKIRSTKLEDSAMYFCASRDRRGGNQPQHFGDGTRLSIL.

This clone has just one count. The chain combines TRBV30 with TRBJ2-3; D remains ambiguous. The length of the CDR3 is 14 residues. Germline CDR1 reads GTSNPN; CDR2 reads SVGIG (reference sequence). The V end was cut by 3 bases, the J end by 0 bases, with 10 bases between. As DNA, the CDR3 is TGTGCCTGGAGAGCATCGACTAGCACAGATACGCAGTATTTT. Amino acid sequence: CAWRASTSTDTQYF.

The CDR3 sequence: CASSFRGTGIHEKLFF. Written as DNA, the CDR3 is TGTGCCAGCAGTTTTCGCGGGACAGGGATCCATGAAAAACTGTTTTTT. The chain recombines TRBV6-5 with TRBJ1-4, with TRBD1 identical over 9 bases. The CDR3 runs to 16 residues. V shed 4 bases and J 6 bases; nucleotides not matched to a gene: 9. The germline CDR1 and CDR2 sequences are MNHEY and SVGAGI.

This chain uses TRBV28 with TRBJ2-1; D remains ambiguous. V dropped 11 bases and J dropped 0 bases, with 14 bases sitting between them. In germline, CDR1 is MDHEN, CDR2 SYDVKM. This CDR3 is built from 14 residues. In DNA, the CDR3 is TGTGCCTCCTCTACGCTACTCTCCTACAATGAGCAGTTCTTC. It specifies CASSTLLSYNEQFF.

This sequence joins TRBV19 and TRBJ1-2; D not resolved. Germline V CDR1 and CDR2: LNHDA, SQIVND (reference sequence). There are 11 residues in the CDR3. Trimming took 6 bases from V and 6 from J, leaving 8 bases between them. The CDR3 loop reads CASSRHDGYTF. The DNA of the CDR3 is TGTGCCAGTAGCCGGCACGATGGCTACACCTTC.

This CDR3 is CASSLRDRGTEAFF. The CDR3 bases are TGTGCCAGCAGTTTGAGGGACCGGGGCACTGAAGCTTTCTTT. The chain employs TRBV27 and TRBJ1-1; a possible D gene is TRBD1 (5 bases). V was pared by 3 bases and J by 4 bases, with 12 bases between. Germline CDR1 is MNHEY and CDR2 is SMNVEV (reference sequence). The CDR3 is 14 residues long.

Only a few counts were recorded for this clone. The genes are TRBV28 and TRBJ1-2, with D unresolved. Germline loops: CDR1 MDHEN, CDR2 SYDVKM. V was shortened by 3 bases and J by 6 bases, with 8 bases between the two germline ends. CDR3 size: 12 residues. The CDR3 sequence is CASSFRRDGYTF. CDR3 nucleotides: TGTGCCAGCAGTTTCCGCCGCGATGGCTACACCTTC.

As to this clone: Different DNA sequences within this sample yield the same CDR3. The chain combines TRBV9 with TRBJ2-3; TRBD2 agrees at 10 bases. This CDR3 contains 15 residues. The V gene's germline CDR1 is SGDLS and CDR2 YYNGEE. The ends lost 2 bases at V and 1 base at J; junction bases unmatched: 1. Here the CDR3 DNA reads TGTGCCAGCAGCGTCGGGACTAGCGGCACAGATACGCAGTATTTT. Translating it yields CASSVGTSGTDTQYF.

This clone was seen a single time. The rearrangement links TRBV28 to TRBJ1-2, with D maybe TRBD1 (6 bases). This CDR3 spans 14 amino acids. Germline V gene sequence: CDR1 MDHEN, CDR2 SYDVKM. The V gene lost 3 bases and the J gene lost 2 bases, with 10 bases spanning the gap. The DNA for the CDR3 is TGTGCCAGCAGTTTGGGAGGGGGGAACTATGGCTACACCTTC. It yields the protein CASSLGGGNYGYTF.

The chain combines TRBV18 with TRBJ2-3; no clear D. Trimming removed 0 bases from V and 1 base from J, with 2 bases in between. The germline V gene encodes CDR1 KGHSH and CDR2 LQKENI. The CDR3 extends over 13 amino acids. The chain's CDR3 is CASSPPGTDTQYF. Here the CDR3 DNA reads TGTGCCAGCTCACCACCCGGCACAGATACGCAGTATTTT.

This rearrangement joins TRBV29-1 to TRBJ1-1; 8 bases map to TRBD1. The CDR3 totals 12 residues. Per germline, CDR1 SQVTM and CDR2 ANQGSEA. V was pared by 1 base and J by 10 bases, with 5 bases of the junction left unmatched. The CDR3 DNA follows: TGCAGCGTTGAAGGAGCGGACAGGGTAGCTTTCTTT. Its translation: CSVEGADRVAFF. Filled out from reference TRBV29-1 and TRBJ1-1, the complete variable domain reads SAVISQKPSRDICQRGTSLTIQCQVDSQVTMMFWYRQQPGQSLTLIATANQGSEATYESGFVIDKFPISRPNLTFSTLTVSNMSPEDSSIYLCSVEGADRVAFFGQGTRLTVV.

The sample holds one count of this clone. This chain uses TRBV27 with TRBJ2-7; 9 bases fit TRBD2. Germline values: CDR1 MNHEY, CDR2 SMNVEV (reference sequence). Trimming took 3 bases from V and 6 from J; bases not matched to a gene: 12. The CDR3 runs 16 residues. The CDR3 sequence: CASSFRGAGGPAEQYF. The CDR3 coding sequence is TGTGCCAGCAGTTTTAGGGGGGCGGGGGGGCCCGCCGAGCAGTACTTC.